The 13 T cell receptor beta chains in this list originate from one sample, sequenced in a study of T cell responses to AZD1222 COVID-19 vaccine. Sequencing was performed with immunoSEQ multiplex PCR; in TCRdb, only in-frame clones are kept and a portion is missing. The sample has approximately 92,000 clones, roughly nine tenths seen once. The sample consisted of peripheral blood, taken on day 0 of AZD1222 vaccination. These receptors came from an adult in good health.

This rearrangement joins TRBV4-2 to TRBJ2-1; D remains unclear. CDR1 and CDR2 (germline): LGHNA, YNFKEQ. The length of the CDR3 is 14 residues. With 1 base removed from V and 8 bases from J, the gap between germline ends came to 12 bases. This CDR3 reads CASSQVLSADEQFF. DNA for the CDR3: TGTGCCAGCAGCCAAGTTCTTAGTGCCGATGAGCAGTTCTTC.

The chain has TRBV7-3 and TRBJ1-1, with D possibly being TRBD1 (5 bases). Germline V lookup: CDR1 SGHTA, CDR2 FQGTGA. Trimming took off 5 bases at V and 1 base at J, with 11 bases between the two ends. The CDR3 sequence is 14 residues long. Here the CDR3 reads CASSPRDGNTEAFF. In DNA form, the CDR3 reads TGTGCCAGCAGCCCCCGGGACGGGAACACTGAAGCTTTCTTT.

The CDR3 is CASSPQGSAKNIQYF. The CDR3 DNA sequence: TGTGCCAGCAGCCCTCAGGGTTCAGCCAAAAACATTCAGTACTTC. This chain links TRBV5-4 with TRBJ2-4; maybe TRBD1 (5 bases). The ends were cut back, 4 bases at V and 0 bases at J, with 11 bases in the middle. Per the germline V gene, CDR1 is SGHNT and CDR2 is YYREEE (reference sequence). CDR3 length equals 15 residues.

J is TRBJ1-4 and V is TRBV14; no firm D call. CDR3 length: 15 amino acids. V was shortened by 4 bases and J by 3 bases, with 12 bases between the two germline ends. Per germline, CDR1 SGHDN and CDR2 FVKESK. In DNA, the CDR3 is TGTGCCAGCAGCCCGAACCGGGTAGCTAATGAAAAACTGTTTTTT. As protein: CASSPNRVANEKLFF. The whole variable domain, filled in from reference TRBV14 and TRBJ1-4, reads EAGVTQFPSHSVIEKGQTVTLRCDPISGHDNLYWYRRVMGKEIKFLLHFVKESKQDESGMPNNRFLAERTGGTYSTLKVQPAELEDSGVYFCASSPNRVANEKLFFGSGTQLSVL.

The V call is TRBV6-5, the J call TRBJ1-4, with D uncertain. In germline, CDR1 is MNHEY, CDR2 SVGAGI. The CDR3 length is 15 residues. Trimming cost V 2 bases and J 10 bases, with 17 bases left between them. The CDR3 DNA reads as TGTGCCAGCAGTTACCGGCAGGATAATCACGGAAAACTGTTTTTT. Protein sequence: CASSYRQDNHGKLFF.

The CDR3 bases are TGTGCCAGCAGTTCCCTGACAGGAGATAGAGCGGCTTTCTTT. The encoded protein is CASSSLTGDRAAFF. The chain combines TRBV6-2 or TRBV6-3 with TRBJ1-1; maybe TRBD1 (6 bases). Looked up from germline, CDR1 is MNHEY and CDR2 is SVGEGT. V lost 4 bases and J lost 11, with 20 bases in between. This CDR3 region has 14 residues.

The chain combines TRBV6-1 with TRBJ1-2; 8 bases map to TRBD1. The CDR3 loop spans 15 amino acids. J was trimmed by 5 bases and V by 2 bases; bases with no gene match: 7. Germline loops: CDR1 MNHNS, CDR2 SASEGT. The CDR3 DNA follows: TGTGCCAGCAGTGAACTCGGGACAGGACATTATGGCTACACCTTC. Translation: CASSELGTGHYGYTF.

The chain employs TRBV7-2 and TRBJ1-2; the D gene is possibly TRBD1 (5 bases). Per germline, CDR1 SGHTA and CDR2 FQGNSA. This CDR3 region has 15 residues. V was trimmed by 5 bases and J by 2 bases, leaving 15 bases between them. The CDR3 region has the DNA TGTGCCAGCAGCCCCACGCAGGGCCCCAACTATGGCTACACCTTC. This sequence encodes CASSPTQGPNYGYTF.

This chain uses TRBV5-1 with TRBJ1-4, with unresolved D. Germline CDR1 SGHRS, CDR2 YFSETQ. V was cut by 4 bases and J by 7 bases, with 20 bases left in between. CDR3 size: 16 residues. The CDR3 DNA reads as TGCGCCAGCAGCGTCGGTCCCGTACAGCCATCTGAAAAACTGTTTTTT. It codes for CASSVGPVQPSEKLFF.

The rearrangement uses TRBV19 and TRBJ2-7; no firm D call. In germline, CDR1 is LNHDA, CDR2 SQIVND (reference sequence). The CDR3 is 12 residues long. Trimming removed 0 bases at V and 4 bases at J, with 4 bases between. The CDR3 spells CASSIDRYEQYF. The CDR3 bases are TGTGCCAGTAGTATAGATCGATACGAGCAGTACTTC. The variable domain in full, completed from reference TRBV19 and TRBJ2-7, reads DGGITQSPKYLFRKEGQNVTLSCEQNLNHDAMYWYRQDPGQGLRLIYYSQIVNDFQKGDIAEGYSVSREKKESFPLTVTSAQKNPTAFYLCASSIDRYEQYFGPGTRLTVT.

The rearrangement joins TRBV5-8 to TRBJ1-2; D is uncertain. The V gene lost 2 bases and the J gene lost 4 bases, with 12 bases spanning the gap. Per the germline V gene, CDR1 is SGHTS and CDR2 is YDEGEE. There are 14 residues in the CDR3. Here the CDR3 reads CASSFWFSTYGYTF. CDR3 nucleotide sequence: TGTGCCAGCAGCTTTTGGTTTAGTACCTATGGCTACACCTTC.

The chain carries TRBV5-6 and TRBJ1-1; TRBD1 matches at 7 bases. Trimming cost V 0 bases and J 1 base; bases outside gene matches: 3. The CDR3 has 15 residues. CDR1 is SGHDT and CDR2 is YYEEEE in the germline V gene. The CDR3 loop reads CASSLDQGGNTEAFF. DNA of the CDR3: TGTGCCAGCAGCTTGGATCAGGGGGGGAACACTGAAGCTTTCTTT.

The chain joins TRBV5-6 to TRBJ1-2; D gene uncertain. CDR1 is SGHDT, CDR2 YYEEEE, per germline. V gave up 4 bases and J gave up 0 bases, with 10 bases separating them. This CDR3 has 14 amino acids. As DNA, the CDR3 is TGTGCCAGCAGCCCCTATTTTGCTAACTATGGCTACACCTTC. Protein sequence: CASSPYFANYGYTF.